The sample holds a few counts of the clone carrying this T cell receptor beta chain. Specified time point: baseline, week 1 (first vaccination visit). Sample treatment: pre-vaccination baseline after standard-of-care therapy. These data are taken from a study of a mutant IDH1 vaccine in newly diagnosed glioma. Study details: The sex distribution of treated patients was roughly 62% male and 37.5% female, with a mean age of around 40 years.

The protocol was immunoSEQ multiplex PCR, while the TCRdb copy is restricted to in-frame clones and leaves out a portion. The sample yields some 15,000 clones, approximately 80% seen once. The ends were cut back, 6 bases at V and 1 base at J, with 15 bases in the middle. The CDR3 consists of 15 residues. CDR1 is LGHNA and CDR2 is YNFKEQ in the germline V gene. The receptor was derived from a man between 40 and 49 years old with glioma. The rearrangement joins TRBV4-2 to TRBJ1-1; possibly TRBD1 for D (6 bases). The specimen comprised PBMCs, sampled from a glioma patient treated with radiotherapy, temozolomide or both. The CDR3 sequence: CASSPFGGANTEAFF. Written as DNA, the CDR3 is TGTGCCAGCAGTCCTTTTGGGGGCGCGAACACTGAAGCTTTCTTT.